This TCR beta chain came from a study of T cell responses to AZD1222 COVID-19 vaccine (dated by TCRdb to about 2021). General notes on the study: TCR sequencing covered more than 230 trial participants: 207 given two doses of AZD1222 and about 26 given two doses of MenACWY control vaccine. Trial participants were enrolled by age into subgroups of 18-55, 56-69 and 70-plus years, and around 150, 28 and 57 TCR-sequenced participants, respectively, were included in these subgroups.

The V end loses 2 bases and the J end loses 1 base, and a stretch of 14 bases separates them. The CDR3 has 16 amino acids, counting the end cysteine and phenylalanine. The retained sequence is limited to the CDR3, 48 bases, with the frame set at the first base. The germline V gene specifies KGHSH as CDR1 and LQKENI as CDR2. What the authors observed across the whole study: In the small 56-69-year group, the increase in depth fell short of significance, most likely because of low power. No day 14 peak-response samples were available, so repertoires were characterized only after the peak T cell response. Most participants were white British and females outnumbered males, and the authors suggested that clonal diversity may have been underestimated. The vaccine-associated CD4 TCRs covered the entire spike protein, and the dominant responses fell in regions 160-218 and 743-854. Only a handful of AZD1222 recipients were SARS-CoV-2 seropositive at baseline, limiting conclusions about previously exposed vaccinees. Epitopes outside the regions mutated in the B.1.351 and B.1.1.7 variants were reportedly recognized by nearly half of the unique spike-specific TCRs. After two AZD1222 doses, spike-specific TCR breadth and depth were significantly higher than at day 0 and than in MenACWY recipients.

The CDR3 regions of human TCRbeta chains were analyzed by immunosequencing. The study's processing was this. TCRs in the repertoires were compared against a reference library of SARS-CoV-2-specific TCRs that had been generated with the MIRA antigen-specificity platform. Breadth was defined as the fraction of unique TCRs that were SARS-CoV-2-associated, and depth was defined as the fraction of total T cells that were SARS-CoV-2-associated. Using the MIRA data, every spike-specific TCR was mapped to the spike region that the TCR reacted to and assigned to either a CD4 or a CD8 class. Log10-transformed breadth and depth values were compared by one-way ANOVA with Sidak's multiple comparisons tests. The source is immuneACCESS, and TCRdb retained only in-frame sequences with V and J called. Part of the clones is not carried over; for the studies checked, unresolved V genes explain less than half of this, and the remainder is unexplained. For V, J and clone size, that table is used; D and trimming come from the DNA. The sample data list just over 150,000 clones, and approximately 86% of these were observed just once. Just under 7% of the sample rests with the top ten.

Concerning this clone itself: The target of this receptor is not known. It has no much larger one-base neighbor in the sample; base qualities were not kept.

The meaning of the sample's time point label: sample from adult after SARS-CoV-2 infection, after symptom onset. Two convalescent COVID-19 patients, sampled after symptom onset from adults with prior SARS-CoV-2 infection, were also TCR-sequenced for comparison. The TCR was taken from an adult who had recovered from COVID-19. The rearranged segments are TRBV18 and TRBJ1-1; no D gene can be assigned with confidence. The material sequenced was peripheral blood, taken after recovery from COVID-19. The encoded CDR3 is CASSPMIGSQNTEAFF. The DNA sequence is TGTGCCAGCTCACCAATGATAGGCAGCCAGAACACTGAAGCTTTCTTT. The entire variable domain, with the stretches around the CDR3 drawn from the reference TRBV18 and TRBJ1-1 proteins, is NAGVMQNPRHLVRRRGQEARLRCSPMKGHSHVYWYRQLPEEGLKFMVYLQKENIIDESGMPKERFSAEFPKEGPSILRIQQVVRGDSAAYFCASSPMIGSQNTEAFFGQGTRLTVV.